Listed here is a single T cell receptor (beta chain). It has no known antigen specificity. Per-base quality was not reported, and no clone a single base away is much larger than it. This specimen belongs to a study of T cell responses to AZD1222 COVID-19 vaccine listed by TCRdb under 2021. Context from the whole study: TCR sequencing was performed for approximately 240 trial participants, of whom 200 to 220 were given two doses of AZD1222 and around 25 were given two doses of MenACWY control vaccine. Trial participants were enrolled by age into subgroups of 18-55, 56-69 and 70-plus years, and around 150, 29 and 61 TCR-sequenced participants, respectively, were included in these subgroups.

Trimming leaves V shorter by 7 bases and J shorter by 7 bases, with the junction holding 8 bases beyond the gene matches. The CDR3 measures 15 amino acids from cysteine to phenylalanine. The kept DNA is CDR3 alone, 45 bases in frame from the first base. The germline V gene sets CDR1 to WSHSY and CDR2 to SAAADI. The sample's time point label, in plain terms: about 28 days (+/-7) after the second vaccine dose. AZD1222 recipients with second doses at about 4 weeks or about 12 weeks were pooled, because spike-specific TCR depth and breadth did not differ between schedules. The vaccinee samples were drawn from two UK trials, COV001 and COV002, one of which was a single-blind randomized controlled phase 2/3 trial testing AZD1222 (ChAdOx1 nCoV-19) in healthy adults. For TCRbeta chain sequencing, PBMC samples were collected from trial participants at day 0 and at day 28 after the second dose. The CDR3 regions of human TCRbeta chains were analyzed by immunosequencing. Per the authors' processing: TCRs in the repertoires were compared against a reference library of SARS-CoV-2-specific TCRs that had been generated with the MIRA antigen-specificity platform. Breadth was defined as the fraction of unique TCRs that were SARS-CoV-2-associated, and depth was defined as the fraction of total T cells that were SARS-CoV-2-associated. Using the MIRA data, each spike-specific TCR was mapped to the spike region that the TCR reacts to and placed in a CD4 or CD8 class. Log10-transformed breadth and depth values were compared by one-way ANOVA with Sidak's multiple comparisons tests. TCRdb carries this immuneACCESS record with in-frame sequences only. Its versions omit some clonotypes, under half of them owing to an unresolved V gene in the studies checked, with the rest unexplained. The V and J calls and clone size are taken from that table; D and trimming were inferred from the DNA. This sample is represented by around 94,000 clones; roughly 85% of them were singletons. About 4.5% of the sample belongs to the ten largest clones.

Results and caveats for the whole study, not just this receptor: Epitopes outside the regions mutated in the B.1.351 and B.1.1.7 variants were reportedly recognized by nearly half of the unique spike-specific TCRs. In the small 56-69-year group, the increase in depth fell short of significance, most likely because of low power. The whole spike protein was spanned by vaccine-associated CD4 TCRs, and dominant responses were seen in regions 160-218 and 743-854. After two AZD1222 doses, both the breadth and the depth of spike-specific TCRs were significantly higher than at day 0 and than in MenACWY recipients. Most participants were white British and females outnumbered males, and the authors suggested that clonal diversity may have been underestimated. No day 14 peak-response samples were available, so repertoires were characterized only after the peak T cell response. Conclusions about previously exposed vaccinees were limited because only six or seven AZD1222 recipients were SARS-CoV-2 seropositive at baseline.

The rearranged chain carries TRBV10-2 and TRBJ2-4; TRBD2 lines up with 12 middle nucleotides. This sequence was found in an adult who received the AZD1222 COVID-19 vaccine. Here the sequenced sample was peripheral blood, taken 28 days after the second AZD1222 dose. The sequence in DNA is TGCGCCAGCACGACTAGCGGGAGTTCATGGAACATTCAGTACTTC. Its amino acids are CASTTSGSSWNIQYF.